The rows below give T cell receptor beta chains drawn from one sample of a study of blood T cell repertoires in COVID-19. Method: immunoSEQ multiplex PCR; TCRdb's copy keeps in-frame clones and lacks some. The table includes hundreds of thousands of clones, almost 90% detected once. Sequenced: peripheral blood. These receptors were obtained from a woman in her 70s with COVID-19, enrolled during active disease. CDR3s include the opening cysteine and the closing phenylalanine or tryptophan. Each record gives: J gene, D gene, V gene, clone size, CDR3 protein, CDR3 DNA. The D gene is left open where the match is weak. Size is omitted from some rows. Given values are once, few, many or a class for expanded clones.

J: TRBJ1-2
D: TRBD1
V: TRBV6-5
size: .
CDR3: CASSSPSGGYGYTF
DNA: TGTGCCAGCAGTAGCCCCTCAGGGGGGTATGGCTACACCTTC

J: TRBJ2-6
D: .
V: TRBV7-9
size: .
CDR3: CASTAPWAGANVLTF
DNA: TGTGCCAGCACCGCGCCGTGGGCCGGGGCCAACGTCCTGACTTTC

J: TRBJ1-2
D: TRBD1
V: TRBV6-1
size: .
CDR3: CASSEPEGQPYGYTF
DNA: TGTGCCAGCAGTGAGCCGGAGGGACAGCCCTATGGCTACACCTTC

J: TRBJ2-6
D: TRBD1
V: TRBV5-1
size: .
CDR3: CASSSGDRGFSGANVLTF
DNA: TGCGCCAGCAGCTCGGGGGACAGGGGTTTCTCTGGGGCCAACGTCCTGACTTTC

J: TRBJ1-2
D: TRBD1
V: TRBV27
size: .
CDR3: CASSFGTGYGYTF
DNA: TGTGCCAGCAGTTTTGGGACAGGGTATGGCTACACCTTC

J: TRBJ2-1
D: TRBD2
V: TRBV5-1
size: .
CDR3: CASSSSPGLAGESLGYEQFF
DNA: TGCGCCAGCAGCTCGTCCCCGGGACTAGCGGGGGAGTCTCTAGGGTATGAGCAGTTCTTC

J: TRBJ1-1
D: TRBD1
V: TRBV28
size: once
CDR3: CASSPWTGKDEAFF
DNA: TGTGCCAGCAGTCCCTGGACAGGGAAGGATGAAGCTTTCTTT

J: TRBJ1-2
D: TRBD1
V: TRBV12-5
size: few
CDR3: CASGLVMTGSGGYTF
DNA: TGTGCTAGTGGTTTGGTAATGACAGGGTCGGGTGGCTACACCTTC

J: TRBJ2-5
D: .
V: TRBV2
size: .
CDR3: CASSQQGTETQYF
DNA: TGTGCCAGCAGTCAACAGGGAACGGAGACCCAGTACTTC

J: TRBJ1-2
D: .
V: TRBV27
size: .
CDR3: CASSWGGTYGYTF
DNA: TGTGCCAGCAGTTGGGGCGGAACCTATGGCTACACCTTC

J: TRBJ1-2
D: .
V: TRBV20-1
size: few
CDR3: CSVWGGYGYTF
DNA: TGCAGTGTTTGGGGGGGGTATGGCTACACCTTC

J: TRBJ1-6
D: TRBD1
V: TRBV2
size: once
CDR3: CASRFRRDRNSPLHF
DNA: TGTGCCAGCAGGTTTCGCCGGGACAGAAATTCACCCCTCCACTTT

J: TRBJ1-4
D: TRBD1
V: TRBV7-9
size: .
CDR3: CASSFGQGNEKLFF
DNA: TGTGCCAGCAGCTTCGGACAGGGGAATGAAAAACTGTTTTTT

J: TRBJ2-7
D: .
V: TRBV6-5
size: .
CDR3: CASSLRFSYEQYF
DNA: TGTGCCAGCAGCCTCAGGTTCTCCTACGAGCAGTACTTC

J: TRBJ1-1
D: .
V: TRBV19
size: .
CDR3: CASRRVQGLSPEAFF
DNA: TGTGCCAGTAGAAGGGTTCAGGGATTGAGCCCTGAAGCTTTCTTT

J: TRBJ1-1
D: TRBD1
V: TRBV30
size: .
CDR3: CACEGAGGEAFF
DNA: TGTGCCTGCGAGGGGGCGGGAGGTGAAGCTTTCTTT

J: TRBJ2-6
D: .
V: TRBV18
size: .
CDR3: CASSPPVLSLRANVLTF
DNA: TGTGCCAGCTCACCACCGGTACTCTCTCTGAGGGCCAACGTCCTGACTTTC

J: TRBJ2-3
D: TRBD2
V: TRBV5-1
size: .
CDR3: CASSLGLAGGLVTQYF
DNA: TGCGCCAGCAGCCTGGGACTAGCGGGGGGGCTGGTTACGCAGTATTTT

J: TRBJ2-1
D: TRBD1
V: TRBV5-6
size: .
CDR3: CASSSPGQGWRNEQFF
DNA: TGTGCCAGCAGCTCGCCGGGACAGGGCTGGAGGAATGAGCAGTTCTTC

J: TRBJ1-1
D: TRBD1
V: TRBV12-3/TRBV12-4
size: .
CDR3: CASSPGQSFEAFF
DNA: TGTGCCAGCAGTCCGGGACAGTCGTTTGAAGCTTTCTTT

J: TRBJ1-4
D: .
V: TRBV5-1
size: once
CDR3: CASSSGSGRELFF
DNA: TGCGCCAGCAGCTCCGGGTCGGGAAGGGAACTGTTTTTT

J: TRBJ1-2
D: .
V: TRBV7-9
size: few
CDR3: CASSPGVANYGYTF
DNA: TGTGCCAGCAGCCCAGGGGTTGCTAACTATGGCTACACCTTC